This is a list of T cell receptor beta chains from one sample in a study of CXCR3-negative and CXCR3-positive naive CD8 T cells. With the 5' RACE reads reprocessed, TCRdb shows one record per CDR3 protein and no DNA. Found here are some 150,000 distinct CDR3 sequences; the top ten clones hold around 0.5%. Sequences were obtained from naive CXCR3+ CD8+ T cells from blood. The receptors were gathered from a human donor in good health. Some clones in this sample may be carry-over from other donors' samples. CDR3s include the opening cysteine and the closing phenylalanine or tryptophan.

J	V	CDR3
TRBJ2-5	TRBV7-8	CASSLLDRDETQYF
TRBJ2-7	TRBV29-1	CSVEVSSDASYEQYF
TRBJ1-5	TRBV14	CASSLKTGLLSNQPQHF
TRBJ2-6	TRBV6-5	CASTPIGGSGANVLTF
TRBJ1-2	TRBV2	CASSDWGSNGYTF
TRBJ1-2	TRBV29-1	CSVYTGAHYGYTF
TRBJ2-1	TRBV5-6	CASRSSGYNEQFF
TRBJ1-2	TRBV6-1	CASSEGPLTMVGYTF
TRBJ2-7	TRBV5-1	CASSWEEGNSGTPTTYEQYF
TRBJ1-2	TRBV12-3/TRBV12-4	CASSLWGSGYTF
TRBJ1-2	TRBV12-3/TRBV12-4	CASSAGFYGYTF
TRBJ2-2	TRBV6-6	CASSYTNTGELFF
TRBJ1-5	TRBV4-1	CASSHPGLLQPQHF
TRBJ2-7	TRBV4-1	CASSPSFPGTGAQREQYF
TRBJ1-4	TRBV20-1	CSATGQGAFTTNEKLFF
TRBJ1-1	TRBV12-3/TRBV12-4	CASSQTPPWPNTEAFF
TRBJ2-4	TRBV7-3	CASTATGGRFDIQYF
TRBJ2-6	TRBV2	CASSQGTSYSGANVLTF
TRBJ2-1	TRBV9	CASSEPTGFYNEQFF
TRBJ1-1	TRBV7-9	CASSFGGTTEAFF
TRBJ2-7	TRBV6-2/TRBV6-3	CASSYSMGRAHEQYF
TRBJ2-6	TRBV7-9	CASPGGNSGANVLTF
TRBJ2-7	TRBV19	CASSSPGVEQYF
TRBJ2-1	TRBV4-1	CASSQEGEGVVPYNEQFF
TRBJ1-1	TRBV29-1	CSVVEGNTEAFF
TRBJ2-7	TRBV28	CASSPGVVGNSHYEQYF
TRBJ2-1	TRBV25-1	CASSGGWGRDRYNEQFF
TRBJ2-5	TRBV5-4	CASSPGPGSETQYF
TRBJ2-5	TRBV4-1	CASSQSSASGTQYF
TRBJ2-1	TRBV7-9	CASSSPTGGTDNEQFF
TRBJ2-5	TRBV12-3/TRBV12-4	CASSDRGEETQYF
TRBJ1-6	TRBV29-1	CSVLTGGERSPLHF
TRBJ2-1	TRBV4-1	CASSQPGQGDNEQFF
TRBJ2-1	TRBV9	CASSVGSSPTTNNEQFF
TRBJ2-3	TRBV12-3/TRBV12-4	CASSSSGTRFPSTDTQYF
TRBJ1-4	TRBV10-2	CASAVEVATNEKLFF
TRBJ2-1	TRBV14	CASSAKRVDRPEQFF
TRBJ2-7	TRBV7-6	CASSPGGDSPHEQYF
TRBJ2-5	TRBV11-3	CASSSGTSGFQETQYF
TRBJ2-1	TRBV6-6	CASSYSRTSGINEQFF
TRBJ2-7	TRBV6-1	CASKDLPGQGMNEQYF
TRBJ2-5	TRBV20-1	CSARPLDSPLVETQYF
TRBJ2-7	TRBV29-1	CSVAFGSDSYEQYF
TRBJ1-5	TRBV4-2	CASSQDYRGFWQPQHF
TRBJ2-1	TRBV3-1	CASSPPRETSGRSCNEQFF